The entry that follows covers one T cell receptor (beta chain) sequence. The participants were between about 18 and 89 years old and came from about two dozen US areas. The CDR3 length is 16 residues. V was pared by 6 bases and J by 1 base, with 18 bases between. CDR1 is MDHEN, CDR2 SYDVKM, per germline. In the source study's methods: Estimation of nucleated cell counts was performed using reference gene primer amplification. Profiling relied on immunoSEQ multiplex PCR, and the TCRdb table lists in-frame clones only, not all of them. V and J calls and clone size are as listed in that table; D and trimming were resolved from the DNA. The sample lists some 270,000 clones; about 88% were seen once. This record comes from a study of blood T cell repertoires in COVID-19. Turning to the study itself: Samples came from the United States, Italy and Spain, spanning acute and convalescent COVID-19. T cells, B-cell-depleted T cells, or PBMCs provided the cDNA or gDNA that served as material.

The genes are TRBV28 and TRBJ1-2; TRBD1 is a possible D gene (5 bases). The sequencing sample was made of PBMCs or T cells enriched from blood (not recorded which). This TCR was recovered from a woman aged 45-65 years who had been exposed to COVID-19. CDR3 sequence reads: CASRNTFGGGNYGYTF. The CDR3 coding sequence is TGTGCCAGCAGAAATACCTTCGGGGGGGGTAACTATGGCTACACCTTC.